This record covers a single TCR beta chain. Researchers ran the PCR with 60 Vbeta and 13 Jbeta primers. Only in-frame clones appear in the TCRdb table, and some are missing; sequencing was by immunoSEQ multiplex PCR. The sample gives 150,000 to 200,000 clones, about 85% of which show up once; more than 2% is in the top ten. Germline-derived CDR1 and CDR2 are SGHDT and YYEEEE. The CDR3 loop spans 15 amino acids. The V and J ends lost 0 bases and 1 base, in that order; junction bases with no gene match: 4. This entry belongs to a study of cytomegalovirus exposure and HLA in healthy donors. Study details: One earlier analysis, a look at 150 million to 200 million T cells, found fewer than 140 million unique TCR beta sequences.

This chain joins TRBV5-6 and TRBJ2-7, with 7 positions matching TRBD1. Sequencing was carried out using PBMCs. The sequence was obtained from a man younger than 35 in good health and CMV-seropositive. This chain's CDR3 is CASSLGGTESYEQYF. CDR3 DNA: TGTGCCAGCAGCTTGGGGGGGACAGAATCCTACGAGCAGTACTTC.